This T cell receptor (beta chain) was sequenced for a study of cytomegalovirus exposure and HLA in healthy donors. Vbeta (60) and Jbeta (13) primers were used in the PCR. TCRdb keeps only in-frame clones here, not all; method: immunoSEQ multiplex PCR. The sample holds roughly 200,000 clones, approximately 85% seen once. The germline gives CDR1 MDHEN, CDR2 SYDVKM. V lost 3 bases, J lost 5 bases, and 10 bases lay in between. The CDR3 is 13 residues long. As to this clone: Within the sample, other DNA sequences also encode this same CDR3.

The receptor's source is a woman aged 45-65 years in good health and CMV-seronegative. Sequenced: PBMCs. This chain connects TRBV28 to TRBJ1-1, with unresolved D. The CDR3 is CASSFGGGTEAFF. As DNA, the CDR3 is TGTGCCAGCAGTTTCGGAGGTGGGACTGAAGCTTTCTTT.